This T cell receptor (beta chain) was recorded in a study of CD8+ T cells in alopecia areata. Treatment indicated: oral pan-JAK inhibitor, 5-10 mg twice daily. Findings and limits, study-wide: Researchers reported that TCR sharing among patients proved less clear than in mice, possibly HLA-linked. Persistence of many expanded lesional clones was seen in scalp and blood during tofacitinib. Lesional scalp exceeded normal scalp in clonality, especially in alopecia totalis/universalis.

Details on this clone: The antigen is undetermined.

Reverse transcribed after extraction, RNA yielded cDNA as the sequencing template. The repertoire was sequenced with immunoSEQ multiplex PCR; TCRdb's copy has only in-frame clones and lacks some. The top ten clones hold about 5.5% of a sample with over 150,000 clones, more than 45% of them seen once. Specimen: CD4+ T cells sorted from blood, collected at week 24, from a patient treated with tofacitinib. This clonotype was obtained from a human donor with alopecia areata.

CDR3 protein: CASRYGSEAFF. The DNA of the CDR3 is TGTGCCAGCAGGTACGGATCTGAAGCTTTCTTT. V is TRBV5-4 and J is TRBJ1-1; D is unresolved. Germline V gene sequence: CDR1 SGHNT, CDR2 YYREEE (reference sequence). The CDR3 is 11 amino acids. V was shortened by 5 bases and J by 6 bases, with 8 bases between the two germline ends.